These 4 T cell receptor beta chains were all obtained from the same sample, sequenced in a study of cytomegalovirus exposure and HLA in healthy donors. The PCR contained 60 Vbeta and 13 Jbeta primers. TCRdb keeps only in-frame clones here, not all; method: immunoSEQ multiplex PCR. In the table there are about 110,000 clones, 74% of which are singletons. Source material: PBMCs. These receptors were taken from a man aged 45-65 years in good health and CMV-seropositive.

This chain's CDR3 is CASSPSGTNTGELFF. In nucleotides, the CDR3 is TGTGCCAGCAGCCCGAGCGGGACGAACACCGGGGAGCTGTTTTTT. The chain carries TRBV11-3 and TRBJ2-2; TRBD2 agrees at 7 bases. Trimming removed 5 bases from V and 0 bases from J; junction bases left unmatched: 3. The CDR3 extends over 15 amino acids. CDR1 SGHNT and CDR2 YENEEA come from the germline V gene. The full variable domain, completed using reference TRBV11-3 and TRBJ2-2, is EAGVVQSPRYKIIEKKQPVAFWCNPISGHNTLYWYLQNLGQGPELLIRYENEEAVDDSQLPKDRFSAERLKGVDSTLKIQPAELGDSAVYLCASSPSGTNTGELFFGEGSRLTVL.

The rearrangement links TRBV21-1 to TRBJ1-4; the table's D gene call, TRBD1, was not cross checked with the DNA. TRBV21-1 is designated a pseudogene. This CDR3 contains 15 residues. CDR3 sequence (DNA): TGTGCCAGCAGCCCTAGGACAGGAACTCATGAAAAACTGTTTTTT. Translated, it gives CASSPRTGTHEKLFF.

The rearrangement links TRBV15 to TRBJ1-2; 7 nucleotides line up with TRBD1. CDR3 size: 16 residues. CDR1 LNHNV and CDR2 YYDKDF come from the germline V gene (reference sequence). After removal of 0 bases from V and 4 bases from J, the junction contained 8 bases not matched to a gene. Here the CDR3 DNA reads TGTGCCACCAGCAGAGATAGAGCCAGGGGGTCCTATGGCTACACCTTC. Encoded protein: CATSRDRARGSYGYTF.

The V and J genes are TRBV6-1 and TRBJ2-7, with D unresolved. The CDR3 has 12 residues. From germline, CDR1 is MNHNS and CDR2 SASEGT. Trimming removed 2 bases from V and 4 bases from J, with 6 bases in between. This chain's CDR3 is CASSERLYEQYF. The CDR3, as DNA: TGTGCCAGCAGTGAAAGACTTTACGAGCAGTACTTC.